The rows below give T cell receptor beta chains drawn from one sample of a study of identical twins. TCRdb called the 5' RACE reads again in MiXCR, with one record for every CDR3 protein. The sample records hundreds of thousands of distinct CDR3 sequences, about 12% being singletons. These data also formed part of another study, on yellow fever vaccine responses in identical twins.

Sequencing input: PBMCs. The receptors derive from a young woman in good health. CDR3s include the opening cysteine and the closing phenylalanine or tryptophan. The order of the fields is D gene, V gene, J gene, clone size, CDR3 protein, CDR3 DNA. A D gene is named only where the DNA matches it firmly. Clone sizes are given selectively: once, few, many, or a class where the clone is expanded.

>TRBD2|TRBV5-1|TRBJ2-2|few
CASSLASGRPGELFF
TGCGCCAGCAGCTTGGCTAGCGGGAGACCCGGGGAGCTGTTTTTT
>-|TRBV28|TRBJ2-4|-
CASSEAGDVGNIQYF
TGTGCCAGCAGCGAGGCAGGGGATGTCGGAAACATTCAGTACTTC
>TRBD1|TRBV29-1|TRBJ2-4|few
CSGTGTGGAKNIQYF
TGCAGCGGGACCGGGACAGGGGGTGCCAAAAACATTCAGTACTTC
>-|TRBV29-1|TRBJ2-1|few
CSVDQGRGNEQFF
TGCAGCGTTGACCAGGGACGTGGCAATGAGCAGTTCTTC
>-|TRBV11-3|TRBJ1-2|-
CASSPSVEAHYGYTF
TGTGCCAGCAGCCCTTCAGTAGAAGCTCACTATGGCTACACCTTC
>-|TRBV3-1|TRBJ1-1|few
CASSQVLSEAFF
TGTGCCAGCAGCCAAGTACTCTCTGAAGCTTTCTTT
>-|TRBV9|TRBJ1-1|-
CASSEKTDLNTEAFF
TGTGCCAGCAGCGAGAAGACAGACCTGAACACTGAAGCTTTCTTT
>-|TRBV10-3|TRBJ2-3|-
CATYARGQAGGNTDTQYF
TGTGCCACCTACGCAAGGGGCCAGGCTGGAGGGAACACAGATACGCAGTATTTT
>TRBD2|TRBV20-1|TRBJ2-2|-
CSAREGRGGGTGELFF
TGCAGTGCTAGAGAGGGCCGGGGGGGAGGCACCGGGGAGCTGTTTTTT
>-|TRBV7-9|TRBJ2-7|-
CASSLAGAGKRGYEQYF
TGTGCCAGCAGCTTAGCGGGGGCAGGGAAGAGAGGATACGAGCAGTACTTC
>-|TRBV20-1|TRBJ2-5|-
CSAQGRDGGLETQYF
TGCAGTGCGCAAGGGCGGGATGGGGGGTTGGAGACCCAGTACTTC
>-|TRBV2|TRBJ1-5|few
CASRGEQGHINQPQHF
TGTGCCAGCAGAGGGGAACAGGGCCATATCAATCAGCCCCAGCATTTT
>-|TRBV18|TRBJ1-3|few
CASSPSLGHGGTIYF
TGTGCCAGCTCACCGTCGTTGGGACACGGGGGCACCATATATTTT
>-|TRBV6-5|TRBJ1-4|few
CASSCTQVDEKLFF
TGTGCCAGCAGTTGCACGCAGGTGGATGAAAAACTGTTTTTT